Presented here are 15 T cell receptor beta chains from one specimen sequenced in a study of blood T cells in healthy people across ages (dated by TCRdb to the mid-2010s). The library was made by 5' RACE. Sequenced on an Illumina HiSeq 2500. A second PCR of roughly 7 to 12 cycles was run with a J-beta primer mix and a sample-barcoded 5' primer. TCRdb took the public reads, trimmed them with fastp at Q25, ran MiXCR for clone calling and kept in-frame beta chains. Records with the same CDR3 protein are collapsed into one entry carrying the most frequent genes and DNA. The table for this sample lists approximately 810,000 distinct CDR3 sequences; about 30% of them were counted only once. 15% to 20% of the sample is held by the ten biggest clonotypes. The sequenced sample consisted of blood. The receptors were gathered from a woman of 80 years or more in good health.

This clonotype was detected many times. The genes are TRBV4-2 and TRBJ2-5; unclear D gene. V was cut by 4 bases and J by 5 bases, with 14 bases left in between. Germline V CDR1 and CDR2: LGHNA, YNFKEQ. The CDR3 contains 14 residues. The CDR3 loop reads CASSRGGSKETQYF. DNA for the CDR3: TGTGCCAGCAGCCGCGGCGGCTCGAAGGAGACCCAGTACTTC.

This clonotype was seen only a few times. CDR3 amino acids: CASSQEDRKNQPQHF. Here the CDR3 DNA reads TGTGCCAGCAGCCAAGAGGACAGGAAAAATCAGCCCCAGCATTTT. J is TRBJ1-5 and V is TRBV4-2; 7 positions match TRBD1. The CDR3 spans 15 residues. V dropped 0 bases and J dropped 4; count of bases not matched to a gene: 3. Looked up from germline, CDR1 is LGHNA and CDR2 is YNFKEQ.

This clonotype was seen at least ten times. The V and J genes are TRBV10-3 and TRBJ1-1; weak D call: TRBD1 (5 bases). The CDR3 spans 10 residues. CDR1 ENHRY and CDR2 SYGVKD come from the germline V gene. V gave up 8 bases and J gave up 10 bases, with 11 bases separating them. CDR3 bases: TGTGCCATCGGGGACTCTGGAGCTTTCTTT. This codes for CAIGDSGAFF.

This clonotype has a count of ten or more. This chain uses TRBV20-1 with TRBJ2-1, with D maybe TRBD2 (6 bases). The length of the CDR3 is 15 residues. V was trimmed by 0 bases and J by 3 bases, leaving 12 bases between them. Germline CDR1 reads DFQATT; CDR2 reads SNEGSKA (reference sequence). The CDR3 here is CSARDPDYVYNEQFF. In nucleotides, the CDR3 is TGCAGTGCTAGAGATCCGGACTACGTCTACAATGAGCAGTTCTTC.

Regarding this clonotype: A much bigger clone sits one base away, suggesting this may be a read error. V and J are TRBV20-1 and TRBJ2-7; D possibly corresponds to TRBD2 (5 bases). The end of the DNA is better explained by TRBJ2-4, so the J call may be wrong. This CDR3 is built from 12 residues. From germline, CDR1 is DFQATT and CDR2 SNEGSKA (reference sequence). CDR3 DNA: TGCAGTGTGGGTCCGGGGAGAAACATTCAGTACTTC. Protein sequence: CSVGPGRNIQYF.

This clonotype was seen repeatedly, ten times or more. The J gene is TRBJ2-1, the V gene TRBV7-2; 14 bases agree with TRBD2. With V trimmed by 5 bases and J by 10 bases, 7 bases remained unmatched. The CDR3 is 15 amino acids. Germline V gives CDR1 SGHTA, CDR2 FQGNSA. The CDR3 reads CASSPGTSGRGEQFF. The CDR3 DNA follows: TGTGCCAGCAGCCCAGGGACTAGCGGGAGAGGAGAGCAGTTCTTC.

This clonotype occurred once. V is TRBV6-2 or TRBV6-3 and J is TRBJ1-5; possibly TRBD1 for D (5 bases). CDR3 length: 14 amino acids. V lost 9 bases to trimming and J lost 3 bases, with 15 bases between them. Germline CDR1 is MNHEY and CDR2 is SVGEGT. The DNA of the CDR3 is TGTGCCAGTCGACCGGGGCAGTACAATCAGCCCCAGCATTTT. It is translated as CASRPGQYNQPQHF.

This clonotype was observed a handful of times. Given a much more abundant clone one base away, this may be a read error. The rearrangement joins TRBV10-3 to TRBJ2-1, with 7 bases identical to TRBD1. Gene TRBJ2-7 matches the end of the DNA better, so the J call may be wrong. The CDR3 is made up of 18 amino acids. In germline, CDR1 is ENHRY, CDR2 SYGVKD. CDR3 sequence reads: CAISETEGAKNSYNEQYF. In DNA, the CDR3 is TGTGCCATCAGTGAGACTGAGGGGGCCAAGAATTCCTACAATGAGCAGTACTTC.

This clonotype occurred many times. This chain links TRBV7-2 with TRBJ2-1, with no clear D. Germline values: CDR1 SGHTA, CDR2 FQGNSA. Trimming took off 0 bases at V and 7 bases at J, with 13 bases between the two ends. The CDR3 has 15 residues. CDR3 region: CASSLAGLAPNEQFF. CDR3 nucleotide sequence: TGTGCCAGCAGCTTAGCTGGCTTGGCCCCGAATGAGCAGTTCTTC.

This clonotype was seen at least ten times. The V call is TRBV10-3, the J call TRBJ2-7; 7 nucleotides line up with TRBD1. Germline CDR1 ENHRY, CDR2 SYGVKD. This CDR3 comprises 14 residues. The J segment lost 9 bases and the V segment lost 4 bases, leaving 12 bases of the junction unmatched. CDR3 sequence (DNA): TGTGCCATCAGTGGGACAGGCTCTCCCGGTTGGCAGTACTTC. Protein sequence: CAISGTGSPGWQYF.

CDR3 sequence: CASSSGSSGNEQYF. CDR3 nucleotides: TGTGCCAGCAGCTCCGGGAGTTCAGGAAACGAGCAGTACTTC. This rearrangement joins TRBV13 to TRBJ2-5; a weak D match, TRBD2 (6 bases). The tail of the sequence fits TRBJ2-7 better, so the J call may be wrong. The CDR3 extends over 14 amino acids. Germline V gene sequence: CDR1 PRHDT, CDR2 FYEKMQ (reference sequence).

V and J are TRBV19 and TRBJ2-6; D not resolved. The ends were cut back, 7 bases at V and 0 bases at J, with 10 bases in the middle. The CDR3 sequence is 15 residues long. Germline V gene sequence: CDR1 LNHDA, CDR2 SQIVND (reference sequence). The CDR3 DNA is TGTGCCAGTATCCGCCACAGCTCTGGGGCCAACGTCCTGACTTTC. The encoded protein is CASIRHSSGANVLTF.

The CDR3 DNA is TGTGCCAGCAGCTTAGACTTCGCATTCTCCTACGAGCAGTACTTC. It codes for CASSLDFAFSYEQYF. The chain couples TRBV11-3 to TRBJ2-7; D is ambiguous. CDR1 is SGHNT and CDR2 is YENEEA in the germline V gene. Trimming took 0 bases from V and 0 from J, leaving 9 bases between them. CDR3 length: 15 residues. Looking up the rest from reference TRBV11-3 and TRBJ2-7 gives the full variable domain: EAGVVQSPRYKIIEKKQPVAFWCNPISGHNTLYWYLQNLGQGPELLIRYENEEAVDDSQLPKDRFSAERLKGVDSTLKIQPAELGDSAVYLCASSLDFAFSYEQYFGPGTRLTVT.

In this sample, this clonotype turned up many times. This sequence joins TRBV20-1 and TRBJ2-7; D is possibly TRBD1 (5 bases). The V end was cut by 6 bases, the J end by 1 base, with 13 bases between. CDR3 size: 13 residues. Looked up from germline, CDR1 is DFQATT and CDR2 is SNEGSKA (reference sequence). The CDR3 here is CSARAQFSYEQYF. The CDR3 coding sequence is TGCAGTGCCAGGGCCCAATTTTCCTACGAGCAGTACTTC.

This clonotype has more than one count but fewer than ten. V gene TRBV7-9 combines with J gene TRBJ2-7; TRBD1 aligns across 8 bases. The length of the CDR3 is 14 residues. Per germline, CDR1 SEHNR and CDR2 FQNEAQ (reference sequence). Germline trimming cut 4 bases from V and 7 bases from J; bases unmatched to any gene: 9. In DNA form, the CDR3 reads TGTGCCAGCAGCTCACAGGGGGAGTTGGGAGAGCAGTACTTC. Protein sequence: CASSSQGELGEQYF.